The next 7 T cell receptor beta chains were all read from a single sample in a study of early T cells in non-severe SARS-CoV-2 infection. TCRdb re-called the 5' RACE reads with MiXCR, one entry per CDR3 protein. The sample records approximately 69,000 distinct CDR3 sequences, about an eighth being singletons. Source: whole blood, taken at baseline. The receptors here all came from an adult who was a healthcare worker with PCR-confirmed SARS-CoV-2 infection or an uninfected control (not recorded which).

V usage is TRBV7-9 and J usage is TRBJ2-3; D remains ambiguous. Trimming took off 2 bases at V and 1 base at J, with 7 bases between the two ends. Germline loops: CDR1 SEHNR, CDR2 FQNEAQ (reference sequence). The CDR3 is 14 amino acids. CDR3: CASSLSMGTDTQYF. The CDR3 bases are TGTGCCAGCAGCTTAAGTATGGGCACAGATACGCAGTATTTT.

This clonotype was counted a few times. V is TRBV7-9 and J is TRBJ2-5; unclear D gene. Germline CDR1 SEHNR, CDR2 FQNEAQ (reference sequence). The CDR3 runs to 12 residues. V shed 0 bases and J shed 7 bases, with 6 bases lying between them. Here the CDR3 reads CASSLAVGTQYF. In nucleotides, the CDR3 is TGTGCCAGCAGCTTAGCTGTCGGGACCCAGTACTTC.

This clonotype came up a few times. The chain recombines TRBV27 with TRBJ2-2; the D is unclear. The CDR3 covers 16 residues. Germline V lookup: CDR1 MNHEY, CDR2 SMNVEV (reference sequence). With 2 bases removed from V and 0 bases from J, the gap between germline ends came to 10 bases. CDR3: CASSLIGIANTGELFF. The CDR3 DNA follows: TGTGCCAGCAGTTTAATAGGGATCGCGAACACCGGGGAGCTGTTTTTT.

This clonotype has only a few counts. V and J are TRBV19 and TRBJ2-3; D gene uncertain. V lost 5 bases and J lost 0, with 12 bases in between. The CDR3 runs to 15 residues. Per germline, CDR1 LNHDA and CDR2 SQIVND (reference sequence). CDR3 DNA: TGTGCCAGTAGTGTCTCCTTCCCGAGCACAGATACGCAGTATTTT. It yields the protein CASSVSFPSTDTQYF.

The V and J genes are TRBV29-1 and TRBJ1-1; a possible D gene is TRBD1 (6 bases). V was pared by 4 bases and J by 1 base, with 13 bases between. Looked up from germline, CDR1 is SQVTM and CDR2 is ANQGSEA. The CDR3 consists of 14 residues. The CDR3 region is CSVGHTGKNTEAFF. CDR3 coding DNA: TGCAGCGTTGGCCACACAGGGAAGAACACTGAAGCTTTCTTT.

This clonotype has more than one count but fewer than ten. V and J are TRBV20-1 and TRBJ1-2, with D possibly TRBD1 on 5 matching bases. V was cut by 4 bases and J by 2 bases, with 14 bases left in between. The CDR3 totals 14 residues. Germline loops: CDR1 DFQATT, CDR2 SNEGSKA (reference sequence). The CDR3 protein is CSAKDTKTNYGYTF. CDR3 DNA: TGCAGTGCTAAGGACACCAAAACAAACTATGGCTACACCTTC.

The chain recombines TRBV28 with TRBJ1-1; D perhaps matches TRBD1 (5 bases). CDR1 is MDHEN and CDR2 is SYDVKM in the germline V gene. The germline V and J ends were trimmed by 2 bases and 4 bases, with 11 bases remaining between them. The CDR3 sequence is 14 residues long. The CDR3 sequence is CASSLEGLGTEAFF. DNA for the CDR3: TGTGCCAGCAGTTTAGAGGGGCTGGGCACTGAAGCTTTCTTT.